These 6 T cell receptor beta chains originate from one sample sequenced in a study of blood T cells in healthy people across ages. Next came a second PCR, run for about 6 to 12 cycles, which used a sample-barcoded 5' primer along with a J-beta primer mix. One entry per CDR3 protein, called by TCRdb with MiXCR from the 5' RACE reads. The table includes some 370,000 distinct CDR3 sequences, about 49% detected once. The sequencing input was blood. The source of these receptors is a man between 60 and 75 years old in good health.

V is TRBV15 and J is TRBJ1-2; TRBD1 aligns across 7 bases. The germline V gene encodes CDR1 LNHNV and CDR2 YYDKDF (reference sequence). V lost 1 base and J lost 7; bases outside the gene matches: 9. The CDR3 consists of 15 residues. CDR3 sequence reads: CATSRVFGQGGGYTF. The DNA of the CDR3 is TGTGCCACCAGCAGAGTGTTCGGGCAGGGGGGTGGCTACACCTTC.

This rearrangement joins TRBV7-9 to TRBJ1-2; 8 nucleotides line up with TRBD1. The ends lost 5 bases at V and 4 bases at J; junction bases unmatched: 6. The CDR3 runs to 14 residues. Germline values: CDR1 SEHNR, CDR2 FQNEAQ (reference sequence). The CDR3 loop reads CASSLTGDPYGYTF. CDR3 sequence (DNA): TGTGCCAGCAGCCTGACAGGGGACCCCTATGGCTACACCTTC.

The CDR3 protein is CASSSSLNEQFF. The CDR3 DNA is TGTGCCAGCAGCTCAAGCCTCAATGAGCAGTTCTTC. V and J are TRBV3-1 and TRBJ2-1, with D unclear. V lost 5 bases, J lost 6 bases, and 8 bases lay in between. Germline values: CDR1 LGHDT, CDR2 YNNKEL (reference sequence). This CDR3 spans 12 amino acids.

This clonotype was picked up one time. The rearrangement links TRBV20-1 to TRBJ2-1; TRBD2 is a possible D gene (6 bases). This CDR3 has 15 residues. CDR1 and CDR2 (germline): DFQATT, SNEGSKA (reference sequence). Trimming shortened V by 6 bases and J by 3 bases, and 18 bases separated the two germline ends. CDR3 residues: CSAPRTGERYNEQFF. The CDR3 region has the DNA TGCAGTGCCCCGAGGACGGGAGAACGCTACAATGAGCAGTTCTTC.

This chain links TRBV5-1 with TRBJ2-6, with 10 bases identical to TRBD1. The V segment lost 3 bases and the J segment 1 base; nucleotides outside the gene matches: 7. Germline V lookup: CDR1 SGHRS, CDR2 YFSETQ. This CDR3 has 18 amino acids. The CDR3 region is CASSSPGQGKSGANVLTF. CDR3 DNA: TGCGCCAGCAGCTCCCCGGGACAGGGGAAATCTGGGGCCAACGTCCTGACTTTC.

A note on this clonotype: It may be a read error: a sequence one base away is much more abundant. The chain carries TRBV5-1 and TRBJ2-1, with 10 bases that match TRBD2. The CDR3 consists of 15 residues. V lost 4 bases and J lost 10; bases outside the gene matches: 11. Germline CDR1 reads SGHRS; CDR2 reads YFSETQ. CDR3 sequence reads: CASSPSGGAGKEQFF. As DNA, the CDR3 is TGCGCCAGCAGCCCCAGCGGGGGGGCTGGCAAGGAGCAGTTCTTC. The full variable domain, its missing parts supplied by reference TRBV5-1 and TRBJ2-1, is KAGVTQTPRYLIKTRGQQVTLSCSPISGHRSVSWYQQTPGQGLQFLFEYFSETQRNKGNFPGRFSGRQFSNSRSEMNVSTLELGDSALYLCASSPSGGAGKEQFFGPGTRLTVL.